This TCR beta chain comes out of a study of CD8 T cells in ankylosing spondylitis. Study results and limitations: Disease-linked clones, CD8+, were relatively rare in peripheral blood. Made up of eight highly homologous variants, a TCR beta motif appeared characteristic of ankylosing spondylitis blood. There were earlier reports of some motif variants in reactive arthritis synovial fluid and blood.

Remarks on this clonotype: Its matching antigen is unknown.

In making TCR beta libraries, quantitative 5'-RACE with molecular barcodes was used. TCRdb called the 5' RACE reads again in MiXCR, with one record for every CDR3 protein. Of 25,000 to 35,000 distinct CDR3 sequences in the sample, about 5.6% are singletons; the top ten hold around 2%. Trimming took off 3 bases at V and 0 bases at J, with 13 bases between the two ends. Germline-derived CDR1 and CDR2 are SGDLS and YYNGEE. This CDR3 is built from 16 residues. The receptor was isolated from a female donor with ankylosing spondylitis or in good health (not recorded which). Sequencing was carried out using blood, either unsorted or a sorted T cell fraction (not recorded which). The genes are TRBV9 and TRBJ2-1, with a possible D match to TRBD2 (6 bases). The CDR3 sequence is CASSGGVASSYNEQFF. In DNA form, the CDR3 reads TGTGCCAGCAGCGGGGGGGTCGCGTCCTCCTACAATGAGCAGTTCTTC.